This T cell receptor beta chain was sequenced during a study of response to subunit inactivated influenza vaccine. Notes on the study in general: The authors put forward the suggestion that each seasonal influenza vaccination may bring in only a limited number of new T cells.

This clonotype came up a few times. Its specificity is unknown. TCRdb independently ran MiXCR on the RT-PCR reads; one entry per CDR3 protein. The repertoire includes approximately 300,000 distinct CDR3 sequences, roughly 20% of them detected once, and over 9% sits in the top ten. The clonotype comes from a man aged 50 to 69 who received an inactivated influenza vaccine. Sequencing was performed on PBMCs from blood, taken 21 months after vaccination.

In nucleotides, the CDR3 is TGTGCCAGCAATGGACAGGCCTCCTACGAGCAGTACTTC. Its protein is CASNGQASYEQYF. The chain is built from TRBV28 and TRBJ2-7; 7 bases align to TRBD1. Trimming at V came to 7 bases and at J to 0 bases, leaving 3 bases not matched to a gene. Germline V gives CDR1 MDHEN, CDR2 SYDVKM. There are 13 residues in the CDR3. Full variable domain (remainder filled in from reference TRBV28 and TRBJ2-7): DVKVTQSSRYLVKRTGEKVFLECVQDMDHENMFWYRQDPGLGLRLIYFSYDVKMKEKGDIPEGYSVSREKKERFSLILESASTNQTSMYLCASNGQASYEQYFGPGTRLTVT.